This TCR beta chain was captured in a study of blood T cell repertoires in COVID-19. This table comes from immunoSEQ multiplex PCR, and its TCRdb copy is limited to in-frame clones, with some not included. The profile shows 200,000 to 300,000 clones, about 86% of them singletons. Germline V gene sequence: CDR1 MGHDK, CDR2 SYGVNS. CDR3 length: 16 amino acids. The junction had 9 bases not matched to a gene; V was cut back by 5 bases and J by 2 bases. Source material: peripheral blood. The chain links TRBV25-1 to TRBJ2-3; 8 bases map to TRBD2. This receptor was identified in a woman aged 80 or over with acute or convalescent COVID-19. Written as DNA, the CDR3 is TGTGCCAGCAGTAGACGGGGCGGGGGGAACACAGATACGCAGTATTTT. It yields the protein CASSRRGGGNTDTQYF.